The rows below give T cell receptor beta chains drawn from one sample of a study of shared clonotypes between healthy human individuals. Repertoires were generated with immunoSEQ multiplex PCR, while TCRdb's copy carries only in-frame clones and drops some. The sample yields nearly 1 million clones, 70% to 85% seen once. Sequencing was carried out using memory CD4+ T cells sorted from blood. Receptors were obtained from a man aged 18 to 29 in good health. The CDR3 runs from the conserved cysteine through the conserved F or W. Each record gives: J gene, D gene, clone size, V gene, CDR3 protein, CDR3 DNA. A D gene is named only where the DNA matches it firmly. Clone sizes are given selectively: once, few, many, or a class where the clone is expanded.

j_gene: TRBJ2-5
d_gene: NA
abundance: many
v_gene: TRBV5-1
CDR3aa: CASSLSLGETQYF
CDR3nt: TGCGCCAGCAGCTTAAGTCTGGGGGAGACCCAGTACTTC

j_gene: TRBJ1-2
d_gene: NA
abundance: once
v_gene: TRBV30
CDR3aa: CAWTGLDYGYTF
CDR3nt: TGTGCCTGGACAGGGTTGGACTATGGCTACACCTTC

j_gene: TRBJ1-3
d_gene: NA
abundance: NA
v_gene: TRBV7-9
CDR3aa: CASSLGLSGGNTIYF
CDR3nt: TGTGCCAGCAGCTTAGGGTTATCCGGTGGAAACACCATATATTTT

j_gene: TRBJ2-1
d_gene: NA
abundance: once
v_gene: TRBV9
CDR3aa: CASSAHVGVDEQFF
CDR3nt: TGTGCCAGCAGCGCCCATGTTGGGGTCGATGAGCAGTTCTTC

j_gene: TRBJ1-4
d_gene: NA
abundance: once
v_gene: TRBV5-8
CDR3aa: CASSLTEHNEKLFF
CDR3nt: TGTGCCAGCAGCTTGACGGAACATAATGAAAAACTGTTTTTT

j_gene: TRBJ2-1
d_gene: NA
abundance: NA
v_gene: TRBV7-7
CDR3aa: CASSTGLYNEQFF
CDR3nt: TGTGCTAGCAGCACGGGACTTTACAATGAGCAGTTCTTC

j_gene: TRBJ2-3
d_gene: NA
abundance: NA
v_gene: TRBV21-1
CDR3aa: CASSSPDPGSPSGTDTQYF
CDR3nt: TGTGCCAGCAGCTCCCCCGACCCCGGGTCCCCCAGTGGCACAGATACGCAGTATTTT

j_gene: TRBJ1-1
d_gene: TRBD1
abundance: NA
v_gene: TRBV13
CDR3aa: CASSPRGGQNAFF
CDR3nt: TGTGCCAGCAGCCCCCGCGGGGGACAGAACGCTTTCTTT

j_gene: TRBJ1-1
d_gene: NA
abundance: NA
v_gene: TRBV21-1
CDR3aa: CASSPPTDREAFF
CDR3nt: TGTGCCAGCAGCCCTCCCACGGACAGGGAAGCTTTCTTT

j_gene: TRBJ2-6
d_gene: NA
abundance: few
v_gene: TRBV30
CDR3aa: CACGPTGANVLTF
CDR3nt: TGTGCCTGCGGGCCGACAGGGGCCAACGTCCTGACTTTC

j_gene: TRBJ2-7
d_gene: TRBD2
abundance: NA
v_gene: TRBV7-2
CDR3aa: CASSLDLAGVYEQYF
CDR3nt: TGTGCCAGCAGCTTAGATCTAGCGGGAGTGTACGAGCAGTACTTC

j_gene: TRBJ2-7
d_gene: NA
abundance: NA
v_gene: TRBV5-5
CDR3aa: CASSLLTGPYEQYF
CDR3nt: TGTGCCAGCAGCTTACTGACAGGACCTTACGAGCAGTACTTC

j_gene: TRBJ2-2
d_gene: NA
abundance: NA
v_gene: TRBV28
CDR3aa: CASQRNTGELFF
CDR3nt: TGTGCCAGCCAGAGGAACACCGGGGAGCTGTTTTTT

j_gene: TRBJ2-5
d_gene: NA
abundance: NA
v_gene: TRBV30
CDR3aa: CAWNRGGETQYF
CDR3nt: TGTGCCTGGAATAGGGGAGGAGAGACCCAGTACTTC

j_gene: TRBJ2-2
d_gene: TRBD2
abundance: NA
v_gene: TRBV18
CDR3aa: CASSRTSGDMNTGELFF
CDR3nt: TGTGCCAGCTCACGGACTAGCGGGGACATGAACACCGGGGAGCTGTTTTTT

j_gene: TRBJ1-5
d_gene: NA
abundance: NA
v_gene: TRBV19
CDR3aa: CASSTEYSNQPQHF
CDR3nt: TGTGCCAGTAGTACCGAGTATAGCAATCAGCCCCAGCATTTT

j_gene: TRBJ1-6
d_gene: NA
abundance: NA
v_gene: TRBV7-2
CDR3aa: CASTLLRYNSPLHF
CDR3nt: TGTGCCAGCACCCTCCTGCGCTATAATTCACCCCTCCACTTT

j_gene: TRBJ2-7
d_gene: NA
abundance: NA
v_gene: TRBV10-1
CDR3aa: CASSPGTASSYEQYF
CDR3nt: TGCGCCAGCAGTCCCGGGACGGCAAGCTCCTACGAGCAGTACTTC

j_gene: TRBJ2-2
d_gene: TRBD2
abundance: NA
v_gene: TRBV11-2
CDR3aa: CASSLGTSGHTGELFF
CDR3nt: TGTGCCAGCAGCCTCGGGACTAGCGGCCACACCGGGGAGCTGTTTTTT

j_gene: TRBJ2-2
d_gene: NA
abundance: NA
v_gene: TRBV27
CDR3aa: CASSKTLKNTGELFF
CDR3nt: TGTGCCAGCAGTAAGACCCTTAAAAACACCGGGGAGCTGTTTTTT

j_gene: TRBJ1-2
d_gene: NA
abundance: NA
v_gene: TRBV7-2
CDR3aa: CASSPRDGYTF
CDR3nt: TGTGCCAGCAGCCCTAGGGATGGCTACACCTTC

j_gene: TRBJ2-5
d_gene: NA
abundance: NA
v_gene: TRBV7-8
CDR3aa: CASTGAGARETQYF
CDR3nt: TGTGCCAGCACCGGGGCGGGGGCCCGAGAGACCCAGTACTTC

j_gene: TRBJ2-2
d_gene: NA
abundance: NA
v_gene: TRBV9
CDR3aa: CASSVVGDGELFF
CDR3nt: TGTGCCAGCAGCGTAGTAGGGGACGGGGAGCTGTTTTTT

j_gene: TRBJ2-7
d_gene: NA
abundance: NA
v_gene: TRBV4-3
CDR3aa: CASSQGFNTRGEQYF
CDR3nt: TGCGCCAGCAGCCAAGGTTTTAACACAAGAGGGGAGCAGTACTTC

j_gene: TRBJ2-1
d_gene: TRBD2
abundance: NA
v_gene: TRBV6-4
CDR3aa: CASSDGGGYNEQFF
CDR3nt: TGTGCCAGCAGTGACGGCGGGGGCTACAATGAGCAGTTCTTC

j_gene: TRBJ2-7
d_gene: NA
abundance: NA
v_gene: TRBV19
CDR3aa: CASSIAPGAIYEQYF
CDR3nt: TGTGCCAGTAGTATAGCCCCCGGGGCCATTTACGAGCAGTACTTC

j_gene: TRBJ1-5
d_gene: TRBD1
abundance: NA
v_gene: TRBV2
CDR3aa: CASSERQGGNQPQHF
CDR3nt: TGTGCCAGCAGTGAAAGACAGGGGGGGAATCAGCCCCAGCATTTT

j_gene: TRBJ2-7
d_gene: NA
abundance: NA
v_gene: TRBV7-9
CDR3aa: CASSLAGSPTNEQYF
CDR3nt: TGTGCCAGCAGCTTAGCGGGGAGTCCAACTAACGAGCAGTACTTC

j_gene: TRBJ1-6
d_gene: TRBD1
abundance: NA
v_gene: TRBV5-4
CDR3aa: CASSLPGGVGNSPLHF
CDR3nt: TGTGCCAGCAGCTTACCAGGGGGCGTGGGGAATTCACCCCTCCACTTT

j_gene: TRBJ2-5
d_gene: NA
abundance: NA
v_gene: TRBV2
CDR3aa: CASSRANQGLETQYF
CDR3nt: TGTGCCAGCAGCAGGGCCAATCAAGGGTTAGAGACCCAGTACTTC

j_gene: TRBJ2-7
d_gene: NA
abundance: NA
v_gene: TRBV2
CDR3aa: CASSALQRYEQYF
CDR3nt: TGTGCCAGCAGCGCCCTTCAGAGATACGAGCAGTACTTC